This T cell receptor (beta chain) emerged from a study of cytomegalovirus exposure and HLA in healthy donors. The germline CDR1 and CDR2 sequences are MNHNS and SASEGT. The ends were cut back, 9 bases at V and 8 bases at J, with 25 bases in the middle. This CDR3 contains 15 residues. The donors were in the approximately 130-subject validation cohort; that cohort was separate from the roughly 700-subject first cohort. Study-level points and caveats: A classifier reportedly called cytomegalovirus status with high sensitivity and specificity. Whilst most TCR sequences proved rare, a subset of public TCRs occurred across many donors. Overall, around 160 TCR beta chains were annotated as cytomegalovirus-associated.

Libraries were prepared by immunoSEQ multiplex PCR; TCRdb keeps only in-frame clonotypes and omits some of them. Counted here are roughly 130,000 clones, approximately 87% occurring once; the ten biggest clones make up roughly 3%. The count of this clone is one. Its antigen is as yet unknown. The sequencing sample was made of PBMCs. The sequence was collected from a man aged 18 to 29 in good health and CMV-seronegative. The V gene is TRBV6-1, the J gene TRBJ1-2; D ambiguous. In DNA, the CDR3 is TGTGCCAGTAACAGACCAACGTATAAATTTTTCGGCTACACCTTC. This translates into CASNRPTYKFFGYTF.